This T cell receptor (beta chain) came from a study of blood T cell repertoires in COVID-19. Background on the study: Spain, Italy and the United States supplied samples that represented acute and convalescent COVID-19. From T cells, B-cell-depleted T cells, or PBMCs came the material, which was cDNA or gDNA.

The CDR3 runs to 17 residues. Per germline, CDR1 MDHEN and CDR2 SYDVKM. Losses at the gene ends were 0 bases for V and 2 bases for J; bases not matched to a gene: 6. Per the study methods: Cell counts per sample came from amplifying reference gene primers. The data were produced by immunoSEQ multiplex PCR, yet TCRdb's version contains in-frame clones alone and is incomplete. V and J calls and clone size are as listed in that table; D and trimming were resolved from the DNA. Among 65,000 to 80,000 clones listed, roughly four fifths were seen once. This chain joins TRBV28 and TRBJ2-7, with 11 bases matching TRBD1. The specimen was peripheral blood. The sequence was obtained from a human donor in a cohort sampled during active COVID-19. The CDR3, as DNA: TGTGCCAGCAGTTTATGGGGGACAGGGGGGCTTACCTACGAGCAGTACTTC. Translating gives CASSLWGTGGLTYEQYF.